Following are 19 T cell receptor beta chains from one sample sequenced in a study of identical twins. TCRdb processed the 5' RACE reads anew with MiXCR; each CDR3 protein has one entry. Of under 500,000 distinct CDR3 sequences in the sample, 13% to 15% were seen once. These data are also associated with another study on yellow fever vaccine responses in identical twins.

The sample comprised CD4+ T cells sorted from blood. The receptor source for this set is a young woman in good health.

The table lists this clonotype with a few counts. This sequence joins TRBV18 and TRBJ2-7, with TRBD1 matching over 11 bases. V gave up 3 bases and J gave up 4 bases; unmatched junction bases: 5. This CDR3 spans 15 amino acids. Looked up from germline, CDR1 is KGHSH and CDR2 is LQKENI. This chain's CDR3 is CASSPWTGGMYEQYF. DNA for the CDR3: TGTGCCAGCTCACCCTGGACAGGGGGCATGTACGAGCAGTACTTC.

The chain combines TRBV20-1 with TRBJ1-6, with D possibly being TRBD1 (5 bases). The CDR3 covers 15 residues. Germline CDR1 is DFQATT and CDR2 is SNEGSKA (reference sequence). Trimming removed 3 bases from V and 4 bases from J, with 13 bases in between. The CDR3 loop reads CSARQGLEYNSPLHF. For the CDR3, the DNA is TGCAGTGCTAGGCAGGGCCTCGAGTATAATTCACCCCTCCACTTT.

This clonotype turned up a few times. CDR3 nucleotide sequence: TGTGCCAGCAGGCACGAAGTAGCCAAAAACATTCAGTACTTC. It specifies CASRHEVAKNIQYF. The chain uses TRBV12-3 or TRBV12-4 and TRBJ2-4; D is uncertain. Between the trimmed V and J ends, which lost 6 bases and 0 bases, there was a span of 9 bases. The CDR3 runs 14 residues.

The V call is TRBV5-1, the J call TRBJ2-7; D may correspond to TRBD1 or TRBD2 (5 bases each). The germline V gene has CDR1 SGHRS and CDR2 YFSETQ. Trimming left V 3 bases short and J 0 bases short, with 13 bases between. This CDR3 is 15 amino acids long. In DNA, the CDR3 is TGCGCCAGCAGCTGGACGGGACGGAGCTCCTACGAGCAGTACTTC. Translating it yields CASSWTGRSSYEQYF.

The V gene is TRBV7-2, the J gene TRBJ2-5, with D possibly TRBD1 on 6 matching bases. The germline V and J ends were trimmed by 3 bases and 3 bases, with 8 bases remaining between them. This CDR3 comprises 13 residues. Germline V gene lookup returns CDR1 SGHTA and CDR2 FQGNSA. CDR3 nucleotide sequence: TGTGCCAGCAGCTTCGGGACAAAAGAGACCCAGTACTTC. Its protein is CASSFGTKETQYF. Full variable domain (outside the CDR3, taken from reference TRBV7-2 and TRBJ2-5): GAGVSQSPSNKVTEKGKDVELRCDPISGHTALYWYRQSLGQGLEFLIYFQGNSAPDKSGLPSDRFSAERTGGSVSTLTIQRTQQEDSAVYLCASSFGTKETQYFGPGTRLLVL.

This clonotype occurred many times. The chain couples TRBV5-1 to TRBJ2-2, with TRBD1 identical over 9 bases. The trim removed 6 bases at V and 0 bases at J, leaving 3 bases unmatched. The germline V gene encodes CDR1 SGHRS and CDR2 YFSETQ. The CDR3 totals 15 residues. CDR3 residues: CASKRDRANTGELFF. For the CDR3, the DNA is TGCGCCAGCAAACGGGACAGGGCGAACACCGGGGAGCTGTTTTTT.

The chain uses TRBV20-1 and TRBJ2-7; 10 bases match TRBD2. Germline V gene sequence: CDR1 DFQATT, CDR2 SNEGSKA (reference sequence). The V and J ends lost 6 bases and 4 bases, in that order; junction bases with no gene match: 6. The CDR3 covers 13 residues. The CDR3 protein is CSAPPSGSYEQYF. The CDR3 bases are TGCAGTGCACCTCCTAGCGGGAGTTACGAGCAGTACTTC.

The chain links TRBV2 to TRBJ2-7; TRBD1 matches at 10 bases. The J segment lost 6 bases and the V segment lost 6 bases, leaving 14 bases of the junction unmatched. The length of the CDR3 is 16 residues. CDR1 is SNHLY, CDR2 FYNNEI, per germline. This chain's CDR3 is CASRGIPGQGRIEQYF. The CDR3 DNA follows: TGTGCCAGCAGGGGAATACCGGGACAGGGGCGGATCGAGCAGTACTTC.

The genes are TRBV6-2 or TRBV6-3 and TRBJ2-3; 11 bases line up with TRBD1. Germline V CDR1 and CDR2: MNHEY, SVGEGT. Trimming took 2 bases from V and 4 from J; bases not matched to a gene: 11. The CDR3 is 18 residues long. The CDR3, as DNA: TGTGCCAGCAGTTACGTTATCTCAGGACAGGGGGCCGCAGATACGCAGTATTTT. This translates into CASSYVISGQGAADTQYF.

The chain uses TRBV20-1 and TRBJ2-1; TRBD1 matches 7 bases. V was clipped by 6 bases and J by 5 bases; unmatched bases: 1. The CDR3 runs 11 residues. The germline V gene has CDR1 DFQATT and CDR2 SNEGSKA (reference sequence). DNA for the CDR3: TGCAGTGCGGACAGGAACAATGAGCAGTTCTTC. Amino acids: CSADRNNEQFF.

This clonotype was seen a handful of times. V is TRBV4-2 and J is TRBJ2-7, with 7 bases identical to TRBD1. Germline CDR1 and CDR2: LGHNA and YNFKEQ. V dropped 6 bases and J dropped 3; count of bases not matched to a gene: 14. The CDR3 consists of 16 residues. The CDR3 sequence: CASRRGLAERRYEQYF. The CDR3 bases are TGTGCCAGCAGGAGGGGGCTAGCAGAACGACGCTACGAGCAGTACTTC.

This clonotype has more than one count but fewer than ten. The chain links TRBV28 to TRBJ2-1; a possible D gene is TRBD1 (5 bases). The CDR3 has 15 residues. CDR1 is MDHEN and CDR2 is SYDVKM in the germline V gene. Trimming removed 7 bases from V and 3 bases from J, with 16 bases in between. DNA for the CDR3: TGTGCCAGCACTCACGGTGGGGCTTTCTACAATGAGCAGTTCTTC. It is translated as CASTHGGAFYNEQFF.

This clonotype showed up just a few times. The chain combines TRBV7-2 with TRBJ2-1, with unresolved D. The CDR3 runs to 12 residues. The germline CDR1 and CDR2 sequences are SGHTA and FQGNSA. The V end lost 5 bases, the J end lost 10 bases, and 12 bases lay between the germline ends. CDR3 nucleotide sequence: TGTGCCAGCAGCCCTGGGATGGTAGAGCAGTTCTTC. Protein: CASSPGMVEQFF. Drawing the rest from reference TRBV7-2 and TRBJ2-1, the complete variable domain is GAGVSQSPSNKVTEKGKDVELRCDPISGHTALYWYRQSLGQGLEFLIYFQGNSAPDKSGLPSDRFSAERTGGSVSTLTIQRTQQEDSAVYLCASSPGMVEQFFGPGTRLTVL.

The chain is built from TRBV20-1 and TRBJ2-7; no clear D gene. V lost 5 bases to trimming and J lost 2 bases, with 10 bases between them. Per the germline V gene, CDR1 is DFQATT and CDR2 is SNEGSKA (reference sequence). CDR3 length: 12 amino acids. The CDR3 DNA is TGCAGTGCTTACGACCCTACCTACGAGCAGTACTTC. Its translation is CSAYDPTYEQYF.

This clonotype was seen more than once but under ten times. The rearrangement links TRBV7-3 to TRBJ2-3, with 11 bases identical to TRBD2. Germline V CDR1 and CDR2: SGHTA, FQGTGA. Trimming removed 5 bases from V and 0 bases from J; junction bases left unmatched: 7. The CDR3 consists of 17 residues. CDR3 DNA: TGTGCCAGCAGCCGGCGAGCTAGCGGGGGGAGCACAGATACGCAGTATTTT. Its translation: CASSRRASGGSTDTQYF.

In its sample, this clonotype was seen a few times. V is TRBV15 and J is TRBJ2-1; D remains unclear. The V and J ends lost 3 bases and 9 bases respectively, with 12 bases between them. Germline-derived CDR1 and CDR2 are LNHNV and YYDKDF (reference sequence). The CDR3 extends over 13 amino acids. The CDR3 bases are TGTGCCACCAGCAGGGGTCCCCCGGGTGAGCAGTTCTTC. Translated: CATSRGPPGEQFF.

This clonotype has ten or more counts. This chain's CDR3 is CASSPSSTGYNEQFF. DNA for the CDR3: TGTGCCAGCAGCCCGTCGTCGACTGGATACAATGAGCAGTTCTTC. The chain carries TRBV7-2 and TRBJ2-1, with unresolved D. Between the trimmed V and J ends, which lost 5 bases and 4 bases, there was a span of 15 bases. The CDR3 consists of 15 residues. The germline gives CDR1 SGHTA, CDR2 FQGNSA.

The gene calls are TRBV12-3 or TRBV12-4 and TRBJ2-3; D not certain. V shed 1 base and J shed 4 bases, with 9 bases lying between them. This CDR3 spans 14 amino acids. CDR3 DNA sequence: TGTGCCAGCAGTTTAGGTCCGGGCTCAGATACGCAGTATTTT. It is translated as CASSLGPGSDTQYF.

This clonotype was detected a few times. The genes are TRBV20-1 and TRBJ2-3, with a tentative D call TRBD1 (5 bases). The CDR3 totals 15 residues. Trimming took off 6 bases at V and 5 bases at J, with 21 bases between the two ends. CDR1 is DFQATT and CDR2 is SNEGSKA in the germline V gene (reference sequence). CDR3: CSAVPRRRARDTQYF. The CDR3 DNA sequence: TGCAGTGCAGTGCCCCGACGCAGGGCCAGAGATACGCAGTATTTT.